These 27 T cell receptor beta chains were all obtained from the same sample, sequenced in a study of cytomegalovirus exposure and HLA in healthy donors. 13 Jbeta primers and 60 Vbeta primers were used for the PCR. Using immunoSEQ multiplex PCR, the repertoire was profiled, and TCRdb retains in-frame clones only, with some absent. Of about 150,000 clones in the sample, 75% were seen once. The sequenced sample consisted of PBMCs. The receptor source for this set is a man in his late teens or twenties in good health and CMV-seropositive.

This clone appeared a few times. The genes are TRBV27 and TRBJ2-7; 9 nucleotides match TRBD2. The length of the CDR3 is 18 residues. Trimming took 2 bases from V and 4 from J; bases not matched to a gene: 15. CDR1 is MNHEY, CDR2 SMNVEV, per germline (reference sequence). The CDR3 DNA reads as TGTGCCAGCAGTTTAGTGCCCTTTATAGCGGGAGTCAGGTACGAGCAGTACTTC. It specifies CASSLVPFIAGVRYEQYF.

This clone was found a few times. V and J are TRBV5-1 and TRBJ1-5; D is ambiguous. V lost 0 bases and J lost 0, with 4 bases in between. Germline V lookup: CDR1 SGHRS, CDR2 YFSETQ. The CDR3 loop spans 14 amino acids. The CDR3 DNA follows: TGCGCCAGCAGCTTGGCCGGTAGCAATCAGCCCCAGCATTTT. Amino acids: CASSLAGSNQPQHF. Full variable domain (outside the CDR3, taken from reference TRBV5-1 and TRBJ1-5): KAGVTQTPRYLIKTRGQQVTLSCSPISGHRSVSWYQQTPGQGLQFLFEYFSETQRNKGNFPGRFSGRQFSNSRSEMNVSTLELGDSALYLCASSLAGSNQPQHFGDGTRLSIL.

The chain joins TRBV25-1 to TRBJ1-2, with D possibly matching TRBD1 (5 bases). The CDR3 loop spans 14 amino acids. The V and J ends lost 1 base and 7 bases respectively, with 13 bases between them. Germline CDR1 MGHDK, CDR2 SYGVNS. This CDR3 reads CASSEFPGSGGYTF. The CDR3 bases are TGTGCCAGCAGTGAATTTCCAGGGTCAGGTGGCTACACCTTC.

The rearrangement joins TRBV18 to TRBJ1-1, with TRBD1 matching 8 bases. After removal of 4 bases from V and 8 bases from J, the junction contained 3 bases not matched to a gene. In germline, CDR1 is KGHSH, CDR2 LQKENI. The CDR3 is made up of 12 amino acids. The CDR3 sequence is CASSLGTGEAFF. CDR3 nucleotide sequence: TGTGCCAGCTCACTGGGGACAGGCGAAGCTTTCTTT. Drawing the rest from reference TRBV18 and TRBJ1-1, the complete variable domain is NAGVMQNPRHLVRRRGQEARLRCSPMKGHSHVYWYRQLPEEGLKFMVYLQKENIIDESGMPKERFSAEFPKEGPSILRIQQVVRGDSAAYFCASSLGTGEAFFGQGTRLTVV.

The gene calls are TRBV29-1 and TRBJ2-7; 12 nucleotides line up with TRBD2. Losses at the gene ends were 5 bases for V and 2 bases for J; bases not matched to a gene: 4. CDR1 and CDR2 from the germline V gene are SQVTM and ANQGSEA. This CDR3 region has 14 residues. The CDR3 bases are TGCAGCGTTCTAGCGGGAGGGCCAGCCTACGAGCAGTACTTC. As protein: CSVLAGGPAYEQYF.

The V and J genes are TRBV4-1 and TRBJ1-6; D possibly corresponds to TRBD1 (5 bases). The ends were cut back, 4 bases at V and 13 bases at J, with 20 bases in the middle. The CDR3 consists of 15 residues. CDR1 and CDR2 from the germline V gene are MGHRA and YSYEKL. CDR3 nucleotide sequence: TGCGCCAGCAGCCTATATCTGCAGGGTGGAGTCCCCCTCCACTTT. It yields the protein CASSLYLQGGVPLHF.

The rearrangement links TRBV27 to TRBJ2-7; TRBD1 aligns across 10 bases. V gave up 6 bases and J gave up 7 bases; unmatched junction bases: 9. Germline lookup yields CDR1 MNHEY and CDR2 SMNVEV (reference sequence). The CDR3 is 14 amino acids. The CDR3 spells CASRRDRGSLEQYF. The DNA for the CDR3 is TGTGCCAGCAGACGGGACAGGGGAAGCCTAGAGCAGTACTTC.

Regarding this clone: The sample contains more than one DNA sequence encoding this CDR3. The chain joins TRBV2 to TRBJ2-5; D remains ambiguous. The tail of the sequence fits TRBJ2-7 better, so the J call may be wrong. The CDR3 is 11 amino acids. CDR1 SNHLY and CDR2 FYNNEI come from the germline V gene. CDR3 bases: TGTGCCAGCAGGGTTTCCTACGAGCAGTACTTC. Encoded protein: CASRVSYEQYF.

This clone appeared once. The chain links TRBV19 to TRBJ1-2; the D gene is possibly TRBD1 (6 bases). CDR3 length: 17 residues. Trimming cost V 9 bases and J 3 bases, with 26 bases left between them. The V gene's germline CDR1 is LNHDA and CDR2 SQIVND (reference sequence). The CDR3 nucleotides are TGTGCCAGAGATCCCGACAGGTCCTATAGATGGGACTATGGCTACACCTTC. Protein: CARDPDRSYRWDYGYTF.

The DNA of the CDR3 is TGTGCCAGCAGCCCCGGGACAGACGAGCAGTACTTC. It is translated as CASSPGTDEQYF. The chain employs TRBV11-2 and TRBJ2-7, with 7 bases fitting TRBD1. Germline trimming cut 5 bases from V and 5 bases from J; bases unmatched to any gene: 3. Germline V CDR1 and CDR2: SGHAT, FQNNGV. CDR3 length: 12 residues. The whole variable domain, remainder taken from reference TRBV11-2 and TRBJ2-7, is EAGVAQSPRYKIIEKRQSVAFWCNPISGHATLYWYQQILGQGPKLLIQFQNNGVVDDSQLPKDRFSAERLKGVDSTLKIQPAKLEDSAVYLCASSPGTDEQYFGPGTRLTVT.

The rearrangement links TRBV14 to TRBJ2-7; a weak D match, TRBD1 (5 bases). The CDR3 is 16 amino acids. Germline V gene sequence: CDR1 SGHDN, CDR2 FVKESK. V was trimmed by 1 base and J by 3 bases, leaving 16 bases between them. CDR3 in DNA: TGTGCCAGCAGCCAAGGCGCGAAGACAGACATCTACGAGCAGTACTTC. This codes for CASSQGAKTDIYEQYF. Full variable domain (rest looked up from reference TRBV14 and TRBJ2-7): EAGVTQFPSHSVIEKGQTVTLRCDPISGHDNLYWYRRVMGKEIKFLLHFVKESKQDESGMPNNRFLAERTGGTYSTLKVQPAELEDSGVYFCASSQGAKTDIYEQYFGPGTRLTVT.

The chain carries TRBV5-1 and TRBJ2-1; 7 positions agree with TRBD2. Germline values: CDR1 SGHRS, CDR2 YFSETQ. V lost 1 base, J lost 2 bases, and 6 bases stayed unmatched. The CDR3 is 16 residues long. CDR3 residues: CASSLPSSGAYNEQFF. The CDR3 bases are TGCGCCAGCAGCTTGCCTTCTAGCGGAGCCTACAATGAGCAGTTCTTC.

V gene TRBV7-9 combines with J gene TRBJ2-7, with D unresolved. The CDR3 is 15 residues long. Germline values: CDR1 SEHNR, CDR2 FQNEAQ (reference sequence). Trimming pared 0 bases from V and 5 bases from J, leaving 14 bases between. The CDR3 region has the DNA TGTGCCAGCAGCTTAGCGGCTGGCACCAACCACGAGCAGTACTTC. Translated, it gives CASSLAAGTNHEQYF.

The CDR3 region has the DNA TGTGCCAGCACCGTTGACAGGGGTTTGGGCTACACCTTC. Translation: CASTVDRGLGYTF. The chain uses TRBV28 and TRBJ1-2; 8 nucleotides line up with TRBD1. V was pared by 7 bases and J by 8 bases, with 9 bases of the junction left unmatched. From germline, CDR1 is MDHEN and CDR2 SYDVKM. This CDR3 is 13 amino acids long.

The chain couples TRBV7-9 to TRBJ1-3; D call uncertain. Germline assignment: CDR1 SEHNR and CDR2 FQNEAQ (reference sequence). V was clipped by 1 base and J by 8 bases, with 9 bases between them. The CDR3 is 13 residues long. This CDR3 reads CASSLVAVDTIYF. The CDR3 region has the DNA TGTGCCAGCAGCTTAGTGGCAGTTGACACCATATATTTT.

This clone came up once. The chain recombines TRBV9 with TRBJ2-7, with D possibly being TRBD1 (5 bases). The V and J ends lost 5 bases and 3 bases respectively, with 12 bases between them. Germline assignment: CDR1 SGDLS and CDR2 YYNGEE. CDR3 length: 13 residues. The CDR3, as DNA: TGTGCCAGCAGTCCGACAGTTTTCTACGAGCAGTACTTC. This sequence encodes CASSPTVFYEQYF. Complete variable domain (other parts from reference TRBV9 and TRBJ2-7): DSGVTQTPKHLITATGQRVTLRCSPRSGDLSVYWYQQSLDQGLQFLIQYYNGEERAKGNILERFSAQQFPDLHSELNLSSLELGDSALYFCASSPTVFYEQYFGPGTRLTVT.

The V call is TRBV28, the J call TRBJ2-7; a possible D gene is TRBD1 (6 bases). The V gene lost 0 bases and the J gene lost 0 bases, with 12 bases spanning the gap. In germline, CDR1 is MDHEN, CDR2 SYDVKM. The CDR3 spans 16 residues. Written as DNA, the CDR3 is TGTGCCAGCAGTTTATGGCCAGGGGTGGGCTCCTACGAGCAGTACTTC. As protein: CASSLWPGVGSYEQYF.

The chain has TRBV15 and TRBJ1-5; D might be TRBD1 (5 bases). The V gene's germline CDR1 is LNHNV and CDR2 YYDKDF (reference sequence). V lost 0 bases to trimming and J lost 3 bases, with 18 bases between them. CDR3 length: 18 amino acids. The DNA for the CDR3 is TGTGCCACCAGCAGAGAAGGTTGGGGGACTCTAAACAATCAGCCCCAGCATTTT. The encoded protein is CATSREGWGTLNNQPQHF.

The chain has TRBV2 and TRBJ2-1; possibly TRBD1 for D (6 bases). The CDR3 runs 10 residues. The V and J ends lost 6 bases and 13 bases respectively, with 10 bases between them. Per germline, CDR1 SNHLY and CDR2 FYNNEI. The CDR3 loop is CASRDRQQFF. CDR3 sequence (DNA): TGTGCCAGCAGGGACAGACAACAGTTCTTC. Full variable domain (remainder filled in from reference TRBV2 and TRBJ2-1): EPEVTQTPSHQVTQMGQEVILRCVPISNHLYFYWYRQILGQKVEFLVSFYNNEISEKSEIFDDQFSVERPDGSNFTLKIRSTKLEDSAMYFCASRDRQQFFGPGTRLTVL.

The V gene is TRBV2, the J gene TRBJ2-2; 7 bases agree with TRBD1. This CDR3 comprises 15 residues. V was clipped by 5 bases and J by 2 bases; unmatched bases: 5. Germline V lookup: CDR1 SNHLY, CDR2 FYNNEI. CDR3 sequence reads: CASSLWTGNTGELFF. The DNA for the CDR3 is TGTGCCAGCAGTCTCTGGACAGGCAACACCGGGGAGCTGTTTTTT.

The gene calls are TRBV7-9 and TRBJ2-1; TRBD2 matches at 7 bases. CDR1 SEHNR and CDR2 FQNEAQ come from the germline V gene (reference sequence). Trimming removed 4 bases from V and 8 bases from J; junction bases left unmatched: 5. There are 13 residues in the CDR3. This CDR3 is CASSYLREDEQFF. CDR3 in DNA: TGTGCCAGCAGCTACTTACGGGAGGATGAGCAGTTCTTC. The whole variable domain, filled in from reference TRBV7-9 and TRBJ2-1, reads DTGVSQNPRHKITKRGQNVTFRCDPISEHNRLYWYRQTLGQGPEFLTYFQNEAQLEKSRLLSDRFSAERPKGSFSTLEIQRTEQGDSAMYLCASSYLREDEQFFGPGTRLTVL.

This chain joins TRBV13 and TRBJ1-1, with TRBD1 identical over 10 bases. V dropped 1 base and J dropped 0; count of bases not matched to a gene: 5. Per the germline V gene, CDR1 is PRHDT and CDR2 is FYEKMQ (reference sequence). The length of the CDR3 is 17 residues. The DNA of the CDR3 is TGTGCCAGCAGCTTAGTGGACAGGGGGTACATGAACACTGAAGCTTTCTTT. Translated, it gives CASSLVDRGYMNTEAFF.

The rearrangement links TRBV7-6 to TRBJ2-1; D perhaps matches TRBD2 (6 bases). CDR3 length: 14 amino acids. V was shortened by 5 bases and J by 5 bases, with 13 bases between the two germline ends. Germline V gene sequence: CDR1 SGHVS, CDR2 FNYEAQ. The CDR3 DNA reads TGTGCCAGCAGCCCACTTAGCGGCCACAATGAGCAGTTCTTC. It translates to CASSPLSGHNEQFF. The complete variable domain, with remaining parts taken from reference TRBV7-6 and TRBJ2-1, reads GAGVSQSPRYKVTKRGQDVALRCDPISGHVSLYWYRQALGQGPEFLTYFNYEAQQDKSGLPNDRFSAERPEGSISTLTIQRTEQRDSAMYRCASSPLSGHNEQFFGPGTRLTVL.

This chain links TRBV5-8 with TRBJ2-2, with D unclear. The germline gives CDR1 SGHTS, CDR2 YDEGEE. The CDR3 loop spans 13 amino acids. V shed 2 bases and J shed 7 bases, with 9 bases lying between them. In nucleotides, the CDR3 is TGTGCCAGCAGCTTAGAGTTTGACGGGGAGCTGTTTTTT. This sequence encodes CASSLEFDGELFF.

V gene TRBV2 combines with J gene TRBJ2-1; D is uncertain. The CDR3 contains 12 residues. Germline-derived CDR1 and CDR2 are SNHLY and FYNNEI. V was cut by 6 bases and J by 8 bases, with 11 bases left in between. CDR3 in DNA: TGTGCCAGCAGGCGAGCTGTACATGAGCAGTTCTTC. Translation gives CASRRAVHEQFF.

This clone has more than one count but fewer than ten. V gene TRBV2 combines with J gene TRBJ1-2, with D unresolved. Germline assignment: CDR1 SNHLY and CDR2 FYNNEI. This CDR3 is built from 12 residues. V was trimmed by 7 bases and J by 3 bases, leaving 9 bases between them. CDR3 residues: CASNPRDYGYTF. The DNA of the CDR3 is TGTGCCAGCAACCCGAGGGACTATGGCTACACCTTC.

The chain employs TRBV12-5 and TRBJ1-3; 8 nucleotides agree with TRBD1. The germline gives CDR1 LGHNT, CDR2 FRNRAP. The CDR3 extends over 16 amino acids. The trim removed 5 bases at V and 2 bases at J, leaving 8 bases unmatched. The CDR3 DNA sequence: TGTGCTAGTGGTCCGGGGACAGGTTGGCCTGGAAACACCATATATTTT. Translating gives CASGPGTGWPGNTIYF.